Included here is one T cell receptor (beta chain) sequence, with context. The CDR3 is 15 residues long. Trimming cost V 5 bases and J 2 bases, with 13 bases left between them. Germline V gene sequence: CDR1 SGHNT, CDR2 YENEEA. The record originates from a study of blood T cell repertoires in COVID-19. Study-wide context: Both acute and convalescent COVID-19 samples were obtained from the United States, Italy and Spain. PBMCs, B-cell-depleted T cells, or T cells provided the cDNA or gDNA that made up the material.

The authors' processing: Amplification with reference gene primers provided the estimates of nucleated cell counts. Using immunoSEQ multiplex PCR, the repertoire was profiled, and TCRdb retains in-frame clones only, with some absent. D and trimming come from the DNA, and the V and J calls and clone size come from that table. Among about 48,000 clones listed, less than 95% were seen once. The chain is built from TRBV11-3 and TRBJ2-1; the D gene is possibly TRBD2 (5 bases). The sample was peripheral blood. This clonotype was obtained from a man in his sixties or seventies with acute or convalescent COVID-19. CDR3 DNA sequence: TGTGCCAGCAGCCCGGGGAGCGATACCTACAATGAGCAGTTCTTC. Protein sequence: CASSPGSDTYNEQFF.